This is a list of T cell receptor beta chains from one sample in a study of blood T cell repertoires in COVID-19. Libraries were prepared by immunoSEQ multiplex PCR; TCRdb keeps only in-frame clonotypes and omits some of them. This sample has about 190,000 clones; nearly 90% occur once, and the top ten carry 20% to 25%. Sequencing input: peripheral blood. The origin of the receptors is a man aged 55-75 years with active or convalescent COVID-19. CDR3s include the opening cysteine and the closing phenylalanine or tryptophan. D genes are given only for firm matches. A clone size is listed for some rows: how often the clone was seen (once, few, many), or a class if it is expanded.

d_gene,j_gene,abundance,v_gene,CDR3aa,CDR3nt
-,TRBJ1-5,-,TRBV19,CASHRERGNQPQHF,TGTGCCAGCCACAGGGAGCGCGGCAATCAGCCCCAGCATTTT
-,TRBJ1-6,-,TRBV7-2,CASSHTSYNSPLHF,TGTGCCAGCAGCCATACGAGCTATAATTCACCCCTCCACTTT
-,TRBJ2-1,-,TRBV2,CASSQAGNEQFF,TGTGCCAGCAGTCAGGCCGGCAATGAGCAGTTCTTC
-,TRBJ1-5,-,TRBV12-5,CASGGNNQPQHF,TGTGCCTCGGGGGGGAACAATCAGCCCCAGCATTTT
-,TRBJ1-1,-,TRBV11-2,CASSLAPQGQNTEAFF,TGTGCCAGCAGCTTAGCCCCACAGGGACAAAACACTGAAGCTTTCTTT
-,TRBJ2-5,few,TRBV5-1,CASSLAMGHQETQYF,TGCGCCAGCAGCTTGGCCATGGGGCATCAAGAGACCCAGTACTTC
-,TRBJ2-2,-,TRBV24-1,CATSDPSETGELFF,TGTGCCACCAGTGACCCATCGGAGACCGGGGAGCTGTTTTTT
TRBD2,TRBJ2-2,-,TRBV7-9,CASSFSLGTTNTGELFF,TGTGCCAGCAGCTTCTCGTTAGGGACTACGAACACCGGGGAGCTGTTTTTT
-,TRBJ1-3,-,TRBV4-2,CASSQGEVISGNTIYF,TGTGCCAGCAGCCAAGGGGAGGTAATCTCTGGAAACACCATATATTTT
TRBD1,TRBJ1-1,once,TRBV4-2,CASSQEGGQGPMNTEAFF,TGTGCCAGCAGCCAAGAAGGCGGACAGGGCCCCATGAACACTGAAGCTTTCTTT
-,TRBJ2-6,once,TRBV10-3,CAISEDPSRGANVLTF,TGTGCCATCAGTGAAGACCCGTCGAGGGGGGCCAACGTCCTGACTTTC
TRBD2,TRBJ2-3,-,TRBV2,CASSRIAGATDTQYF,TGTGCCAGCAGCCGAATAGCGGGGGCCACAGATACGCAGTATTTT
TRBD1,TRBJ2-3,-,TRBV18,CASSQDRGLGDTQYF,TGTGCCAGCTCACAGGACAGGGGGCTAGGAGATACGCAGTATTTT
TRBD1,TRBJ2-7,-,TRBV10-3,CAIRPSHRDRGYEQYF,TGTGCCATCAGGCCTTCACACCGGGACAGGGGGTACGAGCAGTACTTC
-,TRBJ2-2,-,TRBV5-1,CASSVLANTGELFF,TGCGCCAGCAGCGTCCTCGCGAACACCGGGGAGCTGTTTTTT
-,TRBJ1-1,-,TRBV5-1,CASSASKGGTEAFF,TGCGCCAGCAGCGCTAGTAAAGGGGGCACTGAAGCTTTCTTT
-,TRBJ1-4,once,TRBV7-6,CASSLLGEGEKLFF,TGTGCCAGCAGCTTATTAGGGGAAGGTGAAAAACTGTTTTTT
TRBD1,TRBJ1-2,-,TRBV24-1,CATSEGQGAVGYTF,TGTGCCACCAGTGAAGGCCAGGGGGCGGTTGGCTACACCTTC
TRBD2,TRBJ2-4,-,TRBV2,CASSRGTSGEYF,TGTGCCAGCAGCAGAGGGACTAGCGGGGAGTACTTC
TRBD1,TRBJ1-1,-,TRBV10-1,CASSESTGKEDTEAFF,TGCGCCAGCAGTGAGTCGACAGGGAAGGAAGACACTGAAGCTTTCTTT
TRBD2,TRBJ2-2,once,TRBV7-6,CASSLGYSGGTGELFF,TGTGCCAGCAGCTTAGGTTACAGCGGGGGGACCGGGGAGCTGTTTTTT
-,TRBJ1-4,-,TRBV3-1/TRBV3-2,CASSQNTATNEKLFF,TGTGCCAGCAGCCAAAACACAGCAACTAATGAAAAACTGTTTTTT
-,TRBJ2-7,once,TRBV27,CASSARSALLEQYF,TGTGCCAGCAGTGCTCGGAGCGCACTCTTAGAGCAGTACTTC
TRBD2,TRBJ2-1,-,TRBV7-9,CATSLAGGPIEQFF,TGTGCCACTTCACTAGCGGGGGGGCCTATTGAGCAGTTCTTC